The clone carrying this T cell receptor beta chain was recorded once. These data come from a study of blood T cell repertoires in COVID-19. Looking at the study overall: COVID-19 samples, acute and convalescent, were from the United States, Italy and Spain. T cells, B-cell-depleted T cells, or PBMCs supplied cDNA or gDNA.

Authors' analysis steps: Reference gene primer amplification yielded estimated nucleated cell counts. Profiled with immunoSEQ multiplex PCR; TCRdb holds only in-frame clones, not every one. V and J calls plus clone size are reproduced from that table; the DNA served to infer D and trimming. The sample contains 100,000 to 150,000 clones, 80% to 90% of which appear only once. The CDR3 is 15 amino acids. The ends were cut back, 3 bases at V and 0 bases at J, with 9 bases in the middle. Germline loops: CDR1 KGHSH, CDR2 LQKENI. This clonotype was sampled from a woman between 65 and 79 years old with acute or convalescent COVID-19. The V and J genes are TRBV18 and TRBJ2-1, with D tentatively TRBD1 (5 bases). The sample taken for sequencing was peripheral blood. This CDR3 is CASSPSGNSYNEQFF. The CDR3 region has the DNA TGTGCCAGCTCACCCTCAGGGAACTCCTACAATGAGCAGTTCTTC.